Listed here are 29 T cell receptor beta chains from one sample, sequenced in a study of blood T cell repertoires in COVID-19. Sequencing used immunoSEQ multiplex PCR; TCRdb keeps in-frame clones, though not all of them. The sample consists of around 60,000 clones, around nine tenths of them appearing once. The specimen was peripheral blood. These TCRs come from a man aged 65-85 years with acute or convalescent COVID-19.

The rearrangement links TRBV4-3 to TRBJ2-3; perhaps TRBD2 as D (5 bases). V was trimmed by 0 bases and J by 3 bases, leaving 10 bases between them. Germline V gene data show CDR1 as LGHNA and CDR2 as YSLEER. CDR3 length equals 15 residues. CDR3 bases: TGCGCCAGCAGCCAAGATGCTAGCCTGACAGATACGCAGTATTTT. Protein: CASSQDASLTDTQYF.

The CDR3 protein is CASGSGTSGGAVAYNEQFF. Written as DNA, the CDR3 is TGTGCCAGCGGCTCAGGGACTAGCGGGGGGGCCGTGGCCTACAATGAGCAGTTCTTC. The gene calls are TRBV7-3 and TRBJ2-1; 16 bases are shared with TRBD2. From germline, CDR1 is SGHTA and CDR2 FQGTGA. CDR3 length equals 19 residues. Trimming cost V 8 bases and J 2 bases; bases outside gene matches: 12.

The rearrangement joins TRBV9 to TRBJ2-1; 8 bases map to TRBD2. J was trimmed by 8 bases and V by 3 bases; bases with no gene match: 10. CDR3 length equals 15 residues. Per the germline V gene, CDR1 is SGDLS and CDR2 is YYNGEE. The CDR3 here is CASSAGTSILYEQFF. CDR3 DNA sequence: TGTGCCAGCAGCGCCGGGACTAGTATTTTGTATGAGCAGTTCTTC.

The CDR3 DNA follows: TGTGCCTGGAGTAAACATACCGGGACAAGGAGAGATACGCAGTATTTT. Translation: CAWSKHTGTRRDTQYF. The gene calls are TRBV30 and TRBJ2-3; possible D gene TRBD1, 6 bases. The CDR3 contains 16 residues. Germline CDR1 is GTSNPN and CDR2 is SVGIG (reference sequence). Trimming took 2 bases from V and 5 from J, leaving 20 bases between them.

This sequence joins TRBV6-1 and TRBJ1-5, with D possibly TRBD1 on 6 matching bases. Germline V gene sequence: CDR1 MNHNS, CDR2 SASEGT. The CDR3 runs 17 residues. Trimming cost V 0 bases and J 5 bases, with 17 bases left between them. The CDR3 DNA follows: TGTGCCAGCAGTGAAGCGCCGGGAGGGGGGGGTCATCAGCCCCAGCATTTT. This codes for CASSEAPGGGGHQPQHF.

The gene calls are TRBV11-2 and TRBJ2-1; 7 bases map to TRBD2. This CDR3 has 14 amino acids. After removal of 3 bases from V and 6 bases from J, the junction contained 5 bases not matched to a gene. Germline V gene data show CDR1 as SGHAT and CDR2 as FQNNGV. The CDR3 protein is CASSFSQRGNEQFF. In nucleotides, the CDR3 is TGTGCCAGCAGCTTTAGCCAGCGGGGCAATGAGCAGTTCTTC.

The V gene is TRBV5-1, the J gene TRBJ2-7, with 7 bases identical to TRBD2. The germline V gene has CDR1 SGHRS and CDR2 YFSETQ. The CDR3 is made up of 14 amino acids. Trimming took 4 bases from V and 0 from J; bases not matched to a gene: 4. CDR3 amino acids: CASSRGEGSYEQYF. CDR3 nucleotide sequence: TGCGCCAGCAGCCGGGGGGAAGGCTCCTACGAGCAGTACTTC.

The chain carries TRBV7-9 and TRBJ2-7, with D possibly matching TRBD1 (7 bases). The CDR3 has 15 amino acids. Germline assignment: CDR1 SEHNR and CDR2 FQNEAQ (reference sequence). V gave up 5 bases and J gave up 6 bases, with 20 bases separating them. The CDR3 spells CASSLVGGGLGEQYF. The CDR3 nucleotides read TGTGCCAGCAGCCTTGTCGGAGGGGGCTTAGGCGAGCAGTACTTC.

This clone came up a few times. The chain uses TRBV7-9 and TRBJ2-5; tentative D call: TRBD2 (7 bases). V lost 5 bases and J 1 base, leaving 14 bases between the germline ends. CDR1 is SEHNR and CDR2 is FQNEAQ in the germline V gene (reference sequence). CDR3 length equals 15 residues. The CDR3 nucleotides are TGTGCCAGCAGCATGGAGGGGGGGATCCAAGAGACCCAGTACTTC. This encodes CASSMEGGIQETQYF.

This clone was detected once. A much larger clone lies one base from this, so it may be a read error. The sample contains more than one DNA sequence encoding this CDR3. V gene TRBV24-1 combines with J gene TRBJ2-3, with D perhaps TRBD1 (5 bases). Looked up from germline, CDR1 is KGHDR and CDR2 is SFDVKD. The CDR3 covers 16 residues. CDR3: CATSDLDGQGLDTQYF. CDR3 nucleotides: TGTGCCACTAGTGATTTAGATGGCCAGGGCCTAGATACGCAGTATTTT.

This chain connects TRBV4-2 to TRBJ2-3; 10 nucleotides align to TRBD2. Unmatched junction bases numbered 10, after V lost 1 base and J lost 3 bases. Germline V gene lookup returns CDR1 LGHNA and CDR2 YNFKEQ. This CDR3 is 18 amino acids long. CDR3 sequence: CASSQGLAGVDGTDTQYF. Written as DNA, the CDR3 is TGTGCCAGCAGCCAAGGCCTAGCGGGGGTAGATGGGACAGATACGCAGTATTTT.

The chain uses TRBV3-1 (or the pseudogene TRBV3-2) and TRBJ1-2; D perhaps matches TRBD1 (5 bases). The CDR3 runs to 14 residues. CDR1 and CDR2 (germline): LGHDT, YNNKEL (reference sequence). V lost 0 bases and J 8 bases, leaving 13 bases between the germline ends. The CDR3 spells CASSQDPGTRGYTF. The DNA of the CDR3 is TGTGCCAGCAGCCAAGATCCAGGGACTAGGGGCTACACCTTC.

This chain links TRBV2 with TRBJ2-3; 7 bases match TRBD2. This CDR3 is 13 amino acids long. Trimming took 4 bases from V and 4 from J; bases not matched to a gene: 2. Germline loops: CDR1 SNHLY, CDR2 FYNNEI. The CDR3 nucleotides are TGTGCCAGCAGTGTGACTAGCCCAGATACGCAGTATTTT. It codes for CASSVTSPDTQYF. The full variable domain, in which reference TRBV2 and TRBJ2-3 provide the parts outside the CDR3, is EPEVTQTPSHQVTQMGQEVILRCVPISNHLYFYWYRQILGQKVEFLVSFYNNEISEKSEIFDDQFSVERPDGSNFTLKIRSTKLEDSAMYFCASSVTSPDTQYFGPGTRLTVL.

In its sample, this clone was seen once. V usage is TRBV4-2 and J usage is TRBJ2-3; 8 bases align to TRBD2. CDR1 and CDR2 (germline): LGHNA, YNFKEQ. J lost 6 bases, V lost 0 bases, and 5 bases had no gene match. This CDR3 has 15 amino acids. The CDR3: CASSQDREGHDTQYF. CDR3 DNA sequence: TGTGCCAGCAGCCAAGATCGGGAGGGCCATGATACGCAGTATTTT.

The chain couples TRBV5-5 to TRBJ1-3, with D possibly being TRBD1 (5 bases). The CDR3 runs 16 residues. The V gene's germline CDR1 is SGHKS and CDR2 YYEKEE (reference sequence). Trimming left V 10 bases short and J 8 bases short, with 28 bases between. CDR3 nucleotide sequence: TGTGCCTCCCCGGGTCGGGGCGGGGCAGAAGGGCACACCATATATTTT. This encodes CASPGRGGAEGHTIYF. Supplemented by reference TRBV5-5 and TRBJ1-3, the full variable domain reads DAGVTQSPTHLIKTRGQQVTLRCSPISGHKSVSWYQQVLGQGPQFIFQYYEKEERGRGNFPDRFSARQFPNYSSELNVNALLLGDSALYLCASPGRGGAEGHTIYFGEGSWLTVV.

The chain joins TRBV12-5 to TRBJ2-3; 11 bases are shared with TRBD2. Germline CDR1 and CDR2: LGHNT and FRNRAP. The ends lost 4 bases at V and 6 bases at J; junction bases unmatched: 3. The CDR3 spans 14 residues. In DNA, the CDR3 is TGTGCTAGTGGTTCTAGCGGGGGGATGGATACGCAGTATTTT. Translation: CASGSSGGMDTQYF.

The chain carries TRBV10-3 and TRBJ1-1; no definite D call. The V and J ends lost 3 bases and 0 bases respectively, with 5 bases between them. The CDR3 is 13 residues long. CDR1 and CDR2 from the germline V gene are ENHRY and SYGVKD. CDR3 coding DNA: TGTGCCATCAGTGACGAGCTGAACACTGAAGCTTTCTTT. Protein: CAISDELNTEAFF.

The chain employs TRBV25-1 and TRBJ1-5, with D unresolved. Germline lookup yields CDR1 MGHDK and CDR2 SYGVNS. V lost 6 bases and J 7 bases, leaving 10 bases between the germline ends. The CDR3 extends over 12 amino acids. The CDR3 sequence is CASSEGGQPQHF. The DNA of the CDR3 is TGTGCCAGCAGCGAGGGCGGGCAGCCCCAGCATTTT.

Written as DNA, the CDR3 is TGTGCCAGCAGCTTATTGGCCCCGACAGGGTCCTACAATGAGCAGTTCTTC. As protein: CASSLLAPTGSYNEQFF. V usage is TRBV7-2 and J usage is TRBJ2-1; TRBD1 matches at 7 bases. V lost 2 bases and J lost 1; bases outside the gene matches: 8. This CDR3 region has 17 residues. Germline CDR1 and CDR2: SGHTA and FQGNSA.

The V gene is TRBV19, the J gene TRBJ1-1, with D possibly being TRBD1 (6 bases). Between the trimmed V and J ends, which lost 7 bases and 11 bases, there was a span of 23 bases. Germline assignment: CDR1 LNHDA and CDR2 SQIVND (reference sequence). There are 14 residues in the CDR3. The CDR3 DNA reads TGTGCCAGTACCACCGGGACAAGTACCGGTGAGGCTTTCTTT. Encoded protein: CASTTGTSTGEAFF.

This chain uses TRBV6-6 with TRBJ2-3; 8 positions agree with TRBD1. With V trimmed by 6 bases and J by 1 base, 9 bases remained unmatched. The CDR3 is 16 amino acids. Germline V gene data show CDR1 as MNHNY and CDR2 as SVGAGI (reference sequence). This chain's CDR3 is CASRELPGQGTDTQYF. CDR3 DNA sequence: TGTGCCAGCAGAGAGCTTCCGGGACAGGGCACAGATACGCAGTATTTT.

The genes are TRBV19 and TRBJ2-5; 7 nucleotides agree with TRBD1. This CDR3 spans 13 amino acids. V was pared by 6 bases and J by 5 bases, with 6 bases of the junction left unmatched. The germline V gene has CDR1 LNHDA and CDR2 SQIVND (reference sequence). The chain's CDR3 is CASRPQGTETQYF. The CDR3 DNA sequence: TGTGCCAGTAGGCCACAGGGGACGGAGACCCAGTACTTC. The entire variable domain, with the rest obtained from reference TRBV19 and TRBJ2-5, is as follows: DGGITQSPKYLFRKEGQNVTLSCEQNLNHDAMYWYRQDPGQGLRLIYYSQIVNDFQKGDIAEGYSVSREKKESFPLTVTSAQKNPTAFYLCASRPQGTETQYFGPGTRLLVL.

This clone was picked up one time. The J gene is TRBJ2-7, the V gene TRBV3-1 (or the pseudogene TRBV3-2); TRBD1 agrees at 8 bases. CDR1 LGHDT and CDR2 YNNKEL come from the germline V gene (reference sequence). The CDR3 runs to 18 residues. Trimming took 1 base from V and 0 from J; bases not matched to a gene: 11. CDR3 sequence reads: CASSQGLTGAHSSYEQYF. DNA for the CDR3: TGTGCCAGCAGCCAAGGTCTGACAGGGGCCCACAGCTCCTACGAGCAGTACTTC.

V and J are TRBV7-2 and TRBJ2-7, with TRBD2 matching over 7 bases. The CDR3 is made up of 15 amino acids. The V and J ends lost 5 bases and 0 bases, in that order; junction bases with no gene match: 7. Germline V gene lookup returns CDR1 SGHTA and CDR2 FQGNSA. CDR3 loop: CASSLTSRSSYEQYF. The CDR3 nucleotides are TGTGCCAGCAGCCTGACTAGCAGAAGCTCCTACGAGCAGTACTTC.

This clone was found once. V usage is TRBV11-3 and J usage is TRBJ2-1, with D possibly TRBD2 on 6 matching bases. Germline CDR1 SGHNT, CDR2 YENEEA. The CDR3 is made up of 16 amino acids. V lost 4 bases and J lost 6, with 19 bases in between. Here the CDR3 reads CASSSGQAGGGNEQFF. As DNA, the CDR3 is TGTGCCAGCAGCTCCGGGCAAGCGGGTGGCGGCAATGAGCAGTTCTTC. The complete variable domain, with remaining parts taken from reference TRBV11-3 and TRBJ2-1, reads EAGVVQSPRYKIIEKKQPVAFWCNPISGHNTLYWYLQNLGQGPELLIRYENEEAVDDSQLPKDRFSAERLKGVDSTLKIQPAELGDSAVYLCASSSGQAGGGNEQFFGPGTRLTVL.

The chain employs TRBV28 and TRBJ1-2, with D possibly matching TRBD1 (5 bases). This CDR3 region has 14 residues. V lost 2 bases to trimming and J lost 8 bases, with 15 bases between them. CDR1 is MDHEN, CDR2 SYDVKM, per germline. For the CDR3, the DNA is TGTGCCAGCAGTTTAGAGTTGCGGGGGAGGGGCTACACCTTC. This translates into CASSLELRGRGYTF.

The gene calls are TRBV9 and TRBJ1-2, with unresolved D. The V gene lost 0 bases and the J gene lost 4 bases, with 10 bases spanning the gap. The CDR3 has 14 amino acids. In germline, CDR1 is SGDLS, CDR2 YYNGEE. CDR3 loop: CASSVGAGFYGYTF. The CDR3 DNA reads TGTGCCAGCAGCGTAGGGGCAGGATTCTATGGCTACACCTTC.

This clone was observed a handful of times. This chain links TRBV4-2 with TRBJ2-1, with 9 bases identical to TRBD2. CDR1 and CDR2 from the germline V gene are LGHNA and YNFKEQ. The CDR3 runs to 16 residues. The ends lost 0 bases at V and 6 bases at J; junction bases unmatched: 6. The CDR3, as DNA: TGTGCCAGCAGCCAAGATTACGGCGGGGGGGCCAATGAGCAGTTCTTC. It translates to CASSQDYGGGANEQFF.

This chain uses TRBV19 with TRBJ1-4, with 11 nucleotides matching TRBD1. The CDR3 has 15 amino acids. V shed 3 bases and J 10 bases; nucleotides not matched to a gene: 7. In germline, CDR1 is LNHDA, CDR2 SQIVND (reference sequence). In DNA form, the CDR3 reads TGTGCCAGTAGTATCGGGACAGGGGGACAGGGAAAACTGTTTTTT. It codes for CASSIGTGGQGKLFF.